This T cell receptor beta chain was recovered during a study of blood T cells in healthy people across ages. Then a second PCR, running roughly 7 to 11 cycles, was carried out with a sample-barcoded 5' primer and a J-beta primer mix. TCRdb re-derived calls from the 5' RACE reads in MiXCR, one entry per CDR3 protein. The sample gives roughly 650,000 distinct CDR3 sequences, about 34% of which show up once; approximately 15% is in the top ten. Study-level findings and limits: Changes seen in expanded clonotypes were possibly confounded by donor CMV status left unknown.

At least 7 million PBMCs were isolated per sample. This clonotype was counted many times. Its antigen is undetermined. The germline V gene has CDR1 SGDLS and CDR2 YYNGEE. Trimming stripped 0 bases from V and 6 bases from J, with 11 bases between. The CDR3 consists of 14 residues. This TCR derives from a woman older than 75 in good health. The sample consisted of blood. The chain combines TRBV9 with TRBJ2-3; D is perhaps TRBD1 (5 bases). The CDR3 coding sequence is TGTGCCAGCAGCGTAGCTCAGGGAATGGATACGCAGTATTTT. Amino acids: CASSVAQGMDTQYF.